This TCR beta chain was observed in a study of T cell changes during pregnancy in multiple sclerosis. The CDR3 spans 15 residues. V trimming: 3 bases; J trimming: 7 bases; junction bases outside the gene matches: 8. The V gene's germline CDR1 is SGHAT and CDR2 FQNNGV. Produced via immunoSEQ multiplex PCR; TCRdb's table is partial and in-frame only. The top ten clones hold 0.43% of a sample with about 36,000 clones, almost 95% of them seen once. This TCR was recovered from a female donor in good health, enrolled as a control in a pregnancy study. Specimen: CD4+ T cells from peripheral blood mononuclear cells, collected in the third trimester of pregnancy. V and J are TRBV11-2 and TRBJ2-2, with 7 positions matching TRBD1. The CDR3 here is CASSFQRGRVGELFF. CDR3 nucleotides: TGTGCCAGCAGCTTTCAAAGGGGGCGGGTCGGGGAGCTGTTTTTT.